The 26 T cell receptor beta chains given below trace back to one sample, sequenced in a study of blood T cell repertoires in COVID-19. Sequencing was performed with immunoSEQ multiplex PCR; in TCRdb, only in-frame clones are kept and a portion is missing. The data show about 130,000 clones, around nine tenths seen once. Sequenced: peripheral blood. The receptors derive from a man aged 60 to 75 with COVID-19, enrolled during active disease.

The CDR3 protein is CASSEGSGRSGNTIYF. CDR3 bases: TGTGCCAGCAGTGAGGGGTCAGGGAGGTCTGGAAACACCATATATTTT. The chain joins TRBV6-1 to TRBJ1-3; TRBD1 is a possible D gene (5 bases). Deletions cut 3 bases from V and 1 base from J, with 13 bases between. The CDR3 sequence is 16 residues long. Germline V gene sequence: CDR1 MNHNS, CDR2 SASEGT.

The chain's CDR3 is CASSLEVGSIYEQYF. CDR3 sequence (DNA): TGTGCCAGCAGCTTAGAAGTGGGCTCGATCTACGAGCAGTACTTC. The chain carries TRBV7-2 and TRBJ2-7; D ambiguous. Per germline, CDR1 SGHTA and CDR2 FQGNSA. V was clipped by 1 base and J by 3 bases, with 13 bases between them. This CDR3 has 15 amino acids.

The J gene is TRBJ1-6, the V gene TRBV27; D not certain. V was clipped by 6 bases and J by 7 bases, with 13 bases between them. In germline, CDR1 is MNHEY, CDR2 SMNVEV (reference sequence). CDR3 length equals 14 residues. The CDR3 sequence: CASRGRPLNSPLHF. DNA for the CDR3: TGTGCCAGCAGGGGGAGGCCGTTAAATTCACCCCTCCACTTT.

CDR3 bases: TGTGCCAGTAGTAGGGACGACGGGAGGTTAAAGGAAAAACTGTTTTTT. Residues: CASSRDDGRLKEKLFF. This rearrangement joins TRBV19 to TRBJ1-4; D perhaps matches TRBD1 (5 bases). The CDR3 is 16 amino acids. Germline V gene data show CDR1 as LNHDA and CDR2 as SQIVND (reference sequence). V gave up 4 bases and J gave up 8 bases, with 20 bases separating them.

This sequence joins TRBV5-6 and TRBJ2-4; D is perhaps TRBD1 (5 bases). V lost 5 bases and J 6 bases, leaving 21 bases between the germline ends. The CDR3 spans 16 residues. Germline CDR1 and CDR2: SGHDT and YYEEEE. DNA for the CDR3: TGTGCCAGCAGTCTGGTGCCATCTGACAGCCGAAACATTCAGTACTTC. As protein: CASSLVPSDSRNIQYF. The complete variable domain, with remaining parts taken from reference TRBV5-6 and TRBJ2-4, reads DAGVTQSPTHLIKTRGQQVTLRCSPKSGHDTVSWYQQALGQGPQFIFQYYEEEERQRGNFPDRFSGHQFPNYSSELNVNALLLGDSALYLCASSLVPSDSRNIQYFGAGTRLSVL.

The DNA for the CDR3 is TGTGCCAGCAGTGTGGACAGTGATTTGCACACTGAAGCTTTCTTT. It yields the protein CASSVDSDLHTEAFF. J is TRBJ1-1 and V is TRBV2; possibly TRBD1 for D (6 bases). The CDR3 has 15 amino acids. Trimming took off 4 bases at V and 3 bases at J, with 15 bases between the two ends. Germline lookup yields CDR1 SNHLY and CDR2 FYNNEI.

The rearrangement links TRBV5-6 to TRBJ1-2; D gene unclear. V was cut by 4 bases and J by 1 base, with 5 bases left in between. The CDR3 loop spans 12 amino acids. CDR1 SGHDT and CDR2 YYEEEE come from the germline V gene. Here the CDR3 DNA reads TGTGCCAGCAGCACCAGTAACTATGGCTACACCTTC. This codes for CASSTSNYGYTF. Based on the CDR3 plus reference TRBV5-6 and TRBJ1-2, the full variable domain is DAGVTQSPTHLIKTRGQQVTLRCSPKSGHDTVSWYQQALGQGPQFIFQYYEEEERQRGNFPDRFSGHQFPNYSSELNVNALLLGDSALYLCASSTSNYGYTFGSGTRLTVV.

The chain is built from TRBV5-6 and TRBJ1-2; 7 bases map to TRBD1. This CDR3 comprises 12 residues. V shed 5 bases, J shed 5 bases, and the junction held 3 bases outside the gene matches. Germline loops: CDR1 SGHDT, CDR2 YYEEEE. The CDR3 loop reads CASRTQGYGYTF. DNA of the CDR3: TGTGCCAGCAGGACACAGGGGTATGGCTACACCTTC.

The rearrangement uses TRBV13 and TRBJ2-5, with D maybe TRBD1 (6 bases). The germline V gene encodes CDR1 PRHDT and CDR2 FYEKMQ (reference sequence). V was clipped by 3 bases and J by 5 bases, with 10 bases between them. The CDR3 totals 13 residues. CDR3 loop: CASSFRGGETQYF. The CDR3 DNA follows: TGTGCCAGCAGCTTCAGGGGCGGGGAGACCCAGTACTTC.

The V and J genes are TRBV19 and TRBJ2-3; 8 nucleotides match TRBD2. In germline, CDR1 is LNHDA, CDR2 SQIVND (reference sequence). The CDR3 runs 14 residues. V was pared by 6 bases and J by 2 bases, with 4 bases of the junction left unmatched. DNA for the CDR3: TGTGCCAGTAGGGAGCGGGGGCCCACAGATACGCAGTATTTT. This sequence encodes CASRERGPTDTQYF. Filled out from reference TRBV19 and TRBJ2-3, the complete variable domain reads DGGITQSPKYLFRKEGQNVTLSCEQNLNHDAMYWYRQDPGQGLRLIYYSQIVNDFQKGDIAEGYSVSREKKESFPLTVTSAQKNPTAFYLCASRERGPTDTQYFGPGTRLTVL.

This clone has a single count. DNA for the CDR3: TGTGCCAGCAGCCTAAGTGGGGACAGGGTCTATGGCTACACCTTC. Translation: CASSLSGDRVYGYTF. This chain connects TRBV7-3 to TRBJ1-2; 9 nucleotides line up with TRBD1. CDR1 is SGHTA, CDR2 FQGTGA, per germline. The CDR3 sequence is 15 residues long. Unmatched junction bases numbered 8, after V lost 5 bases and J lost 4 bases.

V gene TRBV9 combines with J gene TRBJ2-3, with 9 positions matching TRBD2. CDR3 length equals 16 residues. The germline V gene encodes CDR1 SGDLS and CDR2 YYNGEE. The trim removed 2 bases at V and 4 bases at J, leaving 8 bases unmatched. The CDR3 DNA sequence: TGTGCCAGCAGCGTTTCCGGGACTAGCTTCGCAGATACGCAGTATTTT. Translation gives CASSVSGTSFADTQYF.

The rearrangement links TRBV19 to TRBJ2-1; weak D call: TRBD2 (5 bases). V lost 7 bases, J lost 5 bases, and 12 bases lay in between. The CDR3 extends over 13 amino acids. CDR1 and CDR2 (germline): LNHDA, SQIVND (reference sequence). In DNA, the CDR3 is TGTGCCAGTACCGAAGGACTTAACAATGAGCAGTTCTTC. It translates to CASTEGLNNEQFF. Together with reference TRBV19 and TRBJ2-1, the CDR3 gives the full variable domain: DGGITQSPKYLFRKEGQNVTLSCEQNLNHDAMYWYRQDPGQGLRLIYYSQIVNDFQKGDIAEGYSVSREKKESFPLTVTSAQKNPTAFYLCASTEGLNNEQFFGPGTRLTVL.

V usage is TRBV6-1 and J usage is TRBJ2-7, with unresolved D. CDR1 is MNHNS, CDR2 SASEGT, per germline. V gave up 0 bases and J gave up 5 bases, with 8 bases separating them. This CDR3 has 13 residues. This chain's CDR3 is CASSEARSHEQYF. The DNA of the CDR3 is TGTGCCAGCAGTGAAGCGCGAAGCCACGAGCAGTACTTC.

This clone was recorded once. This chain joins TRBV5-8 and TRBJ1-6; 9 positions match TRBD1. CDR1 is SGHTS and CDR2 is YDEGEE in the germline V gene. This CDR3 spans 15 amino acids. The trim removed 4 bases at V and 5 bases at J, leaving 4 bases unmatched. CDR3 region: CASSLTGGNNSPLHF. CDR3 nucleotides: TGTGCCAGCAGCCTGACAGGGGGGAATAATTCACCCCTCCACTTT.

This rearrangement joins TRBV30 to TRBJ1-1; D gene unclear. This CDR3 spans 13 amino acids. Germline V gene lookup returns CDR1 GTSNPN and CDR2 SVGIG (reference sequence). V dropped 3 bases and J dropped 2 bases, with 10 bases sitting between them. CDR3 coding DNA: TGTGCCTGGAGGCGGGCCACAAACACTGAAGCTTTCTTT. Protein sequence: CAWRRATNTEAFF.

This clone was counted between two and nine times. The CDR3 sequence is CASTPFKGQGVNSPLHF. The CDR3 DNA sequence: TGTGCCAGCACCCCCTTTAAGGGACAGGGAGTAAATTCACCCCTCCACTTT. The rearrangement links TRBV6-2 or TRBV6-3 to TRBJ1-6, with 9 bases lining up with TRBD1. Germline-derived CDR1 and CDR2 are MNHEY and SVGEGT. CDR3 length: 17 residues. V gave up 7 bases and J gave up 7 bases; unmatched junction bases: 14.

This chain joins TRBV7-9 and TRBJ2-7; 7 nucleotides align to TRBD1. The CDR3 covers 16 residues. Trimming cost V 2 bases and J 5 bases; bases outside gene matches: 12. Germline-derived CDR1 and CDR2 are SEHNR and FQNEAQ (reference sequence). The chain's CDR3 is CASSLSGTQGVDEQYF. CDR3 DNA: TGTGCCAGCAGCTTAAGTGGAACGCAGGGGGTTGACGAGCAGTACTTC. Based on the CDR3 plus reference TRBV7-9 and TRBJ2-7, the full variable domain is DTGVSQNPRHKITKRGQNVTFRCDPISEHNRLYWYRQTLGQGPEFLTYFQNEAQLEKSRLLSDRFSAERPKGSFSTLEIQRTEQGDSAMYLCASSLSGTQGVDEQYFGPGTRLTVT.

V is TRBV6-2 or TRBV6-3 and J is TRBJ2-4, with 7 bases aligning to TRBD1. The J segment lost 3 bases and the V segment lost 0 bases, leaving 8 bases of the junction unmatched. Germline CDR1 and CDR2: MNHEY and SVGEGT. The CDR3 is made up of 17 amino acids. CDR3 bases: TGTGCCAGCAGTTACTCGGTGAGGGGGCTGGACAAAAACATTCAGTACTTC. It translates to CASSYSVRGLDKNIQYF.

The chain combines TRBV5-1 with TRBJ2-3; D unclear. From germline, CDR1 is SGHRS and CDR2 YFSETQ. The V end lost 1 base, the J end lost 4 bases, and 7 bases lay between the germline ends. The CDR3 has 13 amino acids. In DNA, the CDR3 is TGCGCCAGCAGCTTGTCGGTCGCAGATACGCAGTATTTT. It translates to CASSLSVADTQYF. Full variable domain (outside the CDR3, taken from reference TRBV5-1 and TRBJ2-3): KAGVTQTPRYLIKTRGQQVTLSCSPISGHRSVSWYQQTPGQGLQFLFEYFSETQRNKGNFPGRFSGRQFSNSRSEMNVSTLELGDSALYLCASSLSVADTQYFGPGTRLTVL.

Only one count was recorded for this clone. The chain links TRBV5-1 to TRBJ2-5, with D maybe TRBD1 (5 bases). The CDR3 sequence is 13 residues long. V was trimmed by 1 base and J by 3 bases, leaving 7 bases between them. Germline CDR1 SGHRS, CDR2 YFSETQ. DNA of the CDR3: TGCGCCAGCAGCTTGCAGACAGAAGAGACCCAGTACTTC. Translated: CASSLQTEETQYF.

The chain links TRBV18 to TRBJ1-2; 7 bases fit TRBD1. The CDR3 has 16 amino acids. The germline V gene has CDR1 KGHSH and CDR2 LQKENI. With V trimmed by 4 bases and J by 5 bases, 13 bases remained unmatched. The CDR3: CASSLGQVVTFYGYTF. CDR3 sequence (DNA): TGTGCCAGCTCACTCGGACAGGTCGTAACTTTTTATGGCTACACCTTC.

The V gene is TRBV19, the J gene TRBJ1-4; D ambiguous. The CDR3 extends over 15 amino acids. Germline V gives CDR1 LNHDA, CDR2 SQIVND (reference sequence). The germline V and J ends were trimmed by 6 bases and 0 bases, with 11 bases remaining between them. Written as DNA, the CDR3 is TGTGCCAGTAGCTACAGCCGTTCAACTAATGAAAAACTGTTTTTT. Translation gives CASSYSRSTNEKLFF.

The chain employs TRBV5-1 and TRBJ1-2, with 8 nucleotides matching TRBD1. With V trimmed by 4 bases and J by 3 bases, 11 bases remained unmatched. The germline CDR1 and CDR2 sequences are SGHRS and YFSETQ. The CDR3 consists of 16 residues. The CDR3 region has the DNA TGCGCCAGCAGCCCTGCGGGGGCAGGGGGCTACTATGGCTACACCTTC. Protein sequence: CASSPAGAGGYYGYTF.

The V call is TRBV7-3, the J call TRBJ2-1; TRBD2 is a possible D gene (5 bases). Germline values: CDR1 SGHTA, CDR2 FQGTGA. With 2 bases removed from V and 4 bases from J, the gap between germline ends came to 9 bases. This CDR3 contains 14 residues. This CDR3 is CASSLVPGYNEQFF. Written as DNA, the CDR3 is TGTGCCAGCAGCTTAGTACCGGGGTACAATGAGCAGTTCTTC.

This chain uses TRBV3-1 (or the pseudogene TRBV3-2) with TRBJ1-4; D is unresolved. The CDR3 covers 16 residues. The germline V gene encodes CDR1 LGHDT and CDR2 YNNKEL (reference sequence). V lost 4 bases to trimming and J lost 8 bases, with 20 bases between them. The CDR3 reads CASSPNLGRQGEKLFF. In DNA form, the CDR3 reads TGTGCCAGCAGCCCAAACTTGGGGAGGCAAGGGGAAAAACTGTTTTTT.